The T cell receptor beta chain described here comes from a study of cytomegalovirus exposure and HLA in healthy donors. Broader study findings: As a later analysis showed, a missense DCLRE1C variant was linked to trimming of TCR beta V- and J-genes. In a later analysis, an Asian-associated ancestry cluster reportedly showed fewer N-insertions than the approximately 640-donor mean. The listing of roughly 160 TCR beta chains classed them as cytomegalovirus-associated.

A note on this clone: Its antigen is as yet unknown.

Primers: 60 Vbeta forward and 13 Jbeta reverse. The table came from immunoSEQ multiplex PCR; TCRdb's copy has only in-frame clones and leaves some out. The sample includes approximately 120,000 clones, around three quarters of them seen just once. The origin of this receptor is a man aged 35 to 55 in good health and CMV-seronegative. The sequencing input was PBMCs.

CDR3 in DNA: TGTGCCAGCAGCCCCGGGACTTACTATGGCTACACCTTC. Encoded protein: CASSPGTYYGYTF. The rearrangement joins TRBV6-5 to TRBJ1-2; D perhaps matches TRBD1 (5 bases). The CDR3 covers 13 residues. Germline V lookup: CDR1 MNHEY, CDR2 SVGAGI. The V end lost 6 bases, the J end lost 3 bases, and 11 bases lay between the germline ends.